The 27 T cell receptor beta chains in this list originate from one sample, sequenced in a study of T-cell reconstitution after alpha-beta-depleted transplantation in children. Unique molecular identifiers tagged the TCRbeta library. TCRdb used MiXCR to reprocess the PCR reads, holding one entry per CDR3 protein. The sample yields over 150,000 distinct CDR3 sequences, 13% to 15% seen once. The sequencing here drew on PBMCs from the stem cell graft donor, taken from the stem cell graft. All receptors derive from a human donor who donated a stem cell graft to a child with acute lymphoblastic leukemia.

For this clonotype: This may come from a read error, since a much larger clone is one base off. This chain connects TRBV5-1 to TRBJ2-4, with 10 bases that match TRBD2. This CDR3 contains 18 residues. Trimming at V came to 1 base and at J to 6 bases, leaving 13 bases not matched to a gene. CDR1 is SGHRS and CDR2 is YFSETQ in the germline V gene. CDR3 DNA sequence: TGCGCCAGCAGCTTGATTGCTAGCGGGAGCGGTGAGGGAAACATTCAGTACTTC. It is translated as CASSLIASGSGEGNIQYF.

Many counts were recorded for this clonotype. The chain links TRBV5-1 to TRBJ2-7, with D tentatively TRBD1 or TRBD2 (5 bases each). This CDR3 contains 17 residues. Trimming left V 2 bases short and J 0 bases short, with 18 bases between. In germline, CDR1 is SGHRS, CDR2 YFSETQ. The CDR3 sequence is CASSLRTGTHSSYEQYF. DNA for the CDR3: TGCGCCAGCAGCTTAAGAACCGGGACCCACAGCTCCTACGAGCAGTACTTC. The entire variable domain, with the rest obtained from reference TRBV5-1 and TRBJ2-7, is as follows: KAGVTQTPRYLIKTRGQQVTLSCSPISGHRSVSWYQQTPGQGLQFLFEYFSETQRNKGNFPGRFSGRQFSNSRSEMNVSTLELGDSALYLCASSLRTGTHSSYEQYFGPGTRLTVT.

The chain links TRBV5-1 to TRBJ2-3; D is possibly TRBD1 (6 bases). V dropped 4 bases and J dropped 6 bases, with 15 bases sitting between them. Germline V lookup: CDR1 SGHRS, CDR2 YFSETQ. CDR3 length: 14 amino acids. CDR3 bases: TGCGCCAGCAGCCTCAACAGGGCGGAGGATACGCAGTATTTT. Its translation is CASSLNRAEDTQYF.

This clonotype occurred many times. The chain's CDR3 is CSARGGRAMLMNNEQFF. In nucleotides, the CDR3 is TGCAGTGCTAGGGGAGGTAGAGCTATGCTAATGAACAATGAGCAGTTCTTC. The chain recombines TRBV20-1 with TRBJ2-1; D is perhaps TRBD2 (6 bases). The germline V gene has CDR1 DFQATT and CDR2 SNEGSKA (reference sequence). Between the trimmed V and J ends, which lost 3 bases and 5 bases, there was a span of 23 bases. This CDR3 comprises 17 residues.

This clonotype was seen only a few times. The gene calls are TRBV5-1 and TRBJ2-7; D is unresolved. In germline, CDR1 is SGHRS, CDR2 YFSETQ. The germline V and J ends were trimmed by 5 bases and 1 base, with 10 bases remaining between them. The CDR3 length is 13 residues. CDR3: CASSPGVSYEQYF. As DNA, the CDR3 is TGCGCCAGCAGTCCGGGTGTTTCCTACGAGCAGTACTTC.

This clonotype appeared many times. The chain links TRBV20-1 to TRBJ2-3; 9 bases map to TRBD2. The CDR3 sequence is 17 residues long. The V gene end was trimmed by 3 bases and the J gene end by 1 base; junction bases not matched to a gene: 11. Germline V lookup: CDR1 DFQATT, CDR2 SNEGSKA (reference sequence). DNA for the CDR3: TGCAGTGCTAGCGTCGTAGCGGGAGATCTTGGCACAGATACGCAGTATTTT. As protein: CSASVVAGDLGTDTQYF.

V gene TRBV7-2 combines with J gene TRBJ1-1, with D hard to call. The CDR3 consists of 14 residues. The germline CDR1 and CDR2 sequences are SGHTA and FQGNSA. The V end was cut by 5 bases, the J end by 0 bases, with 10 bases between. The CDR3 DNA sequence: TGTGCCAGCAGCAGGGTCTCGATGAACACTGAAGCTTTCTTT. It translates to CASSRVSMNTEAFF. The variable domain in full, completed from reference TRBV7-2 and TRBJ1-1, reads GAGVSQSPSNKVTEKGKDVELRCDPISGHTALYWYRQSLGQGLEFLIYFQGNSAPDKSGLPSDRFSAERTGGSVSTLTIQRTQQEDSAVYLCASSRVSMNTEAFFGQGTRLTVV.

This clonotype was recorded at least ten times. The chain carries TRBV5-6 and TRBJ1-2, with unresolved D. The germline V gene encodes CDR1 SGHDT and CDR2 YYEEEE. V lost 3 bases and J lost 5, with 17 bases in between. The CDR3 covers 15 residues. The CDR3 reads CASSSLPERIYGYTF. DNA for the CDR3: TGTGCCAGCAGCTCCCTTCCCGAGAGGATTTATGGCTACACCTTC.

The sample holds a few counts of this clonotype. The chain joins TRBV11-2 to TRBJ2-3, with TRBD2 matching over 11 bases. The CDR3 has 12 residues. The V gene end was trimmed by 3 bases and the J gene end by 12 bases; junction bases not matched to a gene: 2. Germline V lookup: CDR1 SGHAT, CDR2 FQNNGV. CDR3: CASSFLAGGQYF. CDR3 in DNA: TGTGCCAGCAGCTTCCTAGCGGGAGGACAGTATTTT.

Many counts were recorded for this clonotype. This rearrangement joins TRBV9 to TRBJ2-7, with 9 nucleotides matching TRBD2. Germline-derived CDR1 and CDR2 are SGDLS and YYNGEE. The CDR3 is 16 amino acids. Unmatched junction bases numbered 8, after V lost 0 bases and J lost 4 bases. CDR3 coding DNA: TGTGCCAGCAGCGTAGACATGGGCGGGAGGGCTTACGAGCAGTACTTC. Its protein is CASSVDMGGRAYEQYF.

In this sample, this clonotype turned up many times. The DNA for the CDR3 is TGTGCCAGCAGCCCTGGACCTAAAGCGGGAGGCTTGAATGAGCAGTTCTTC. It encodes CASSPGPKAGGLNEQFF. The V call is TRBV7-2, the J call TRBJ2-1, with 9 bases fitting TRBD2. The length of the CDR3 is 17 residues. Germline V gene lookup returns CDR1 SGHTA and CDR2 FQGNSA. J gave up 7 bases and V 5 bases, and 15 bases lay outside the gene matches.

This chain joins TRBV24-1 and TRBJ2-1; 7 bases are shared with TRBD2. The J segment lost 7 bases and the V segment lost 4 bases, leaving 6 bases of the junction unmatched. The CDR3 extends over 14 amino acids. The V gene's germline CDR1 is KGHDR and CDR2 SFDVKD. CDR3 in amino acids: CATSEAGDLNEQFF. For the CDR3, the DNA is TGTGCCACCAGTGAGGCGGGGGACTTGAATGAGCAGTTCTTC.

This clonotype was seen many times. The chain has TRBV29-1 and TRBJ1-2, with 9 bases that match TRBD1. This CDR3 contains 14 residues. Germline loops: CDR1 SQVTM, CDR2 ANQGSEA. J lost 7 bases, V lost 7 bases, and 13 bases had no gene match. For the CDR3, the DNA is TGCAGCGCGGGACCGGGACAGGGATTATCTGGCTACACCTTC. It codes for CSAGPGQGLSGYTF.

This clonotype has at least ten counts. V usage is TRBV5-1 and J usage is TRBJ2-7; unclear D gene. V was clipped by 4 bases and J by 5 bases, with 10 bases between them. The germline V gene has CDR1 SGHRS and CDR2 YFSETQ. The CDR3 is 12 amino acids. This CDR3 is CASSATLDEQYF. CDR3 in DNA: TGCGCCAGCAGCGCCACTTTGGACGAGCAGTACTTC.

The V call is TRBV18, the J call TRBJ2-3; 9 bases agree with TRBD2. Germline V lookup: CDR1 KGHSH, CDR2 LQKENI. The CDR3 length is 15 residues. V dropped 3 bases and J dropped 5; count of bases not matched to a gene: 6. Here the CDR3 DNA reads TGTGCCAGCTCACCTGGGACAGCGGGAGGAGATACGCAGTATTTT. Translated: CASSPGTAGGDTQYF.

In this sample, this clonotype turned up once. This chain joins TRBV5-1 and TRBJ1-2, with a tentative D call TRBD1 (6 bases). The V end lost 10 bases, the J end lost 6 bases, and 22 bases lay between the germline ends. The CDR3 spans 14 residues. Per germline, CDR1 SGHRS and CDR2 YFSETQ. The CDR3 coding sequence is TGCGCCCGCGGGGACACCGGGACACAAAATGGCTACACCTTC. Its protein product is CARGDTGTQNGYTF.

This clonotype was seen ten or more times. The V gene is TRBV5-1, the J gene TRBJ2-7; 8 nucleotides match TRBD2. Trimming removed 4 bases from V and 4 bases from J; junction bases left unmatched: 10. CDR3 length equals 15 residues. The germline CDR1 and CDR2 sequences are SGHRS and YFSETQ. CDR3 protein: CASSLGLAAKYEQYF. CDR3 coding DNA: TGCGCCAGCAGCCTTGGACTAGCAGCTAAATACGAGCAGTACTTC.

Comments on this clonotype: A much larger clone lies one base from this, so it may be a read error. The rearrangement uses TRBV28 and TRBJ2-5, with unresolved D. From germline, CDR1 is MDHEN and CDR2 SYDVKM. The CDR3 is 12 amino acids. Trimming removed 8 bases at V and 1 base at J, with 8 bases between. CDR3 in DNA: TGTGCCAGCGGTGGCAGCCAAGAGACCCAGTACTTC. Protein product: CASGGSQETQYF.

This clonotype was found many times. The chain links TRBV7-8 to TRBJ2-1; no clear D gene. V dropped 1 base and J dropped 5 bases, with 6 bases sitting between them. Germline V CDR1 and CDR2: SGHVS, FQNEAQ. The CDR3 has 13 residues. The CDR3: CASSLVPNNEQFF. The CDR3 DNA follows: TGTGCCAGCAGCTTAGTCCCCAACAATGAGCAGTTCTTC.

This clonotype was detected only a few times. The rearrangement uses TRBV5-1 and TRBJ2-2; 8 bases match TRBD2. Per germline, CDR1 SGHRS and CDR2 YFSETQ. The CDR3 loop spans 16 amino acids. The V and J ends lost 2 bases and 5 bases, in that order; junction bases with no gene match: 8. The chain's CDR3 is CASSFTSGSGTGELFF. In DNA, the CDR3 is TGCGCCAGCAGCTTCACCAGCGGGAGTGGAACCGGGGAGCTGTTTTTT.

This clonotype was picked up many times. The CDR3 does not close with the conserved phenylalanine or tryptophan, likely indicating a read error. It is unclear where the CDR3 begins or ends on the DNA, so no DNA is shown, and the CDR3 is as TCRdb lists it. The chain combines TRBV7-9 with TRBJ2-3; the table's D gene call, TRBD1, was not cross checked with the DNA. Germline values: CDR1 SEHNR, CDR2 FQNEAQ (reference sequence). The CDR3 adds up to 12 amino acids, both ends counted. CDR3 loop: CASSSSKPGPNI.

This clonotype was found many times. The V and J genes are TRBV5-1 and TRBJ2-3; D ambiguous. V dropped 2 bases and J dropped 6 bases, with 7 bases sitting between them. Per germline, CDR1 SGHRS and CDR2 YFSETQ. The CDR3 runs 12 residues. CDR3 in amino acids: CASSLMGDTQYF. The CDR3 coding sequence is TGCGCCAGCAGCTTAATGGGGGATACGCAGTATTTT.

This clonotype was counted a few times. The chain combines TRBV5-5 with TRBJ2-1, with a tentative D call TRBD2 (7 bases). Germline loops: CDR1 SGHKS, CDR2 YYEKEE (reference sequence). The CDR3 spans 14 residues. Trimming pared 1 base from V and 8 bases from J, leaving 13 bases between. CDR3 region: CASSLSQGRDEQFF. CDR3 coding DNA: TGTGCCAGCAGCTTGTCTCAGGGGAGGGATGAGCAGTTCTTC.

V and J are TRBV10-3 and TRBJ2-7; 9 bases are a match to TRBD1. Trimming cost V 11 bases and J 3 bases; bases outside gene matches: 8. This CDR3 is 13 amino acids long. Germline lookup yields CDR1 ENHRY and CDR2 SYGVKD. The CDR3 protein is CAVRDRVHYEQYF. The CDR3 coding sequence is TGTGCCGTCCGGGACAGGGTTCACTACGAGCAGTACTTC.

This clonotype was counted many times. The genes are TRBV20-1 and TRBJ1-1, with D uncertain. With 3 bases removed from V and 4 bases from J, the gap between germline ends came to 3 bases. CDR3 size: 10 residues. In germline, CDR1 is DFQATT, CDR2 SNEGSKA (reference sequence). The chain's CDR3 is CSASPTEAFF. The CDR3 DNA follows: TGCAGTGCTAGTCCCACTGAAGCTTTCTTT.

At least ten counts were recorded for this clonotype. The gene calls are TRBV20-1 and TRBJ1-1; possible D gene TRBD1, 6 bases. The CDR3 runs 16 residues. The germline V and J ends were trimmed by 3 bases and 1 base, with 18 bases remaining between them. Germline loops: CDR1 DFQATT, CDR2 SNEGSKA (reference sequence). CDR3 coding DNA: TGCAGTGCTAGCTTGCGGACAGCTATAAAGAACACTGAAGCTTTCTTT. Protein product: CSASLRTAIKNTEAFF.

As to this clonotype: A read error is possible here, since a much larger clone lies one base away. Likely a read error: the CDR3 ends without its conserved phenylalanine or tryptophan. This chain links TRBV2 with TRBJ2-7, with D tentatively TRBD1 (6 bases). Germline CDR1 is SNHLY and CDR2 is FYNNEI. V was clipped by 6 bases and J by 0 bases, with 12 bases between them. This CDR3 region has 14 residues. Here the CDR3 DNA reads TGTGCCAGCAGGTACCGGGACAACTCCTACGAGCAGTACTTG. This sequence encodes CASRYRDNSYEQYL.